This TCR beta chain was found in a study of T cells in Graves' hyperthyroidism and ophthalmopathy. Points from the study as a whole: Most expanded thyroid clonotypes above 0.001 also appeared in blood.

Regarding this clonotype: Its antigen is currently unknown. At one of its ends the junction is not consistent with the germline gene, which may arise from a read error.

Amplification of TCR beta CDR3 regions was performed using RNA transcripts as template. The study used the HTBI primer set for a first-round RT-PCR of the TCR CDR3. TCRdb reprocessed the multiplex PCR reads via MiXCR and lists one record per CDR3 protein. The sample yields about 360,000 distinct CDR3 sequences, roughly 25% seen once. The hyperthyroidism patients had all been newly diagnosed, and their disease duration was under 2 months. Their ages ranged from 18 to 65 years. From germline, CDR1 is LGHDT and CDR2 YNNKEL (reference sequence). The CDR3 spans 14 residues. The receptor's source is a man aged 45-60 years with Graves' hyperthyroidism. The chain links TRBV3-1 to TRBJ2-1, with D unresolved. Material: blood. For the CDR3, the DNA is TGTGCCAGCAGCCGATCGGACGGATACAATGGGCAGTTCTTC. It specifies CASSRSDGYNGQFF.